Below, 28 T cell receptor beta chains from the same sample are listed, as sequenced in a study of PD-L1 blockade in urothelial cancer. Time point noted: pretreatment peripheral blood. Clones were read by immunoSEQ multiplex PCR, and TCRdb kept only the in-frame ones, dropping some. The table includes about 57,000 clones, approximately 80% detected once. The sample in question was PBMCs, obtained around atezolizumab (anti-PD-L1) treatment. The receptor set was obtained from a man aged 70 or older with urothelial cancer.

J is TRBJ2-7 and V is TRBV10-1; 11 nucleotides align to TRBD1. Germline CDR1 WNHNN, CDR2 SYGVQD (reference sequence). The CDR3 loop spans 15 amino acids. Trimming took 8 bases from V and 3 from J; bases not matched to a gene: 9. The DNA for the CDR3 is TGCGCCAGCCCAGGGACAGGGGGTCTCCACTACGAGCAGTACTTC. Its protein is CASPGTGGLHYEQYF.

The V and J genes are TRBV19 and TRBJ2-5, with TRBD1 identical over 9 bases. CDR1 is LNHDA, CDR2 SQIVND, per germline (reference sequence). The CDR3 is made up of 14 amino acids. The J segment lost 2 bases and the V segment lost 10 bases, leaving 8 bases of the junction unmatched. The CDR3 nucleotides read TGTGCCACCCAAGGACAGGGGAGGCAAGAGACCCAGTACTTC. Translated, it gives CATQGQGRQETQYF.

V is TRBV4-2 and J is TRBJ1-2; no definite D call. Germline loops: CDR1 LGHNA, CDR2 YNFKEQ. With 3 bases removed from V and 6 bases from J, the gap between germline ends came to 14 bases. There are 14 residues in the CDR3. The CDR3 DNA sequence: TGTGCCAGCAGCCATGGCCAAGATGTGGATGGCTACACCTTC. Translated, it gives CASSHGQDVDGYTF.

This clone has just a few counts. This chain's CDR3 is CASSLLAGEQFF. CDR3 nucleotide sequence: TGTGCCAGCAGTCTTCTAGCAGGTGAGCAGTTCTTC. This chain connects TRBV7-9 to TRBJ2-1, with TRBD2 as a possible D gene (5 bases). The CDR3 is 12 amino acids. V was cut by 6 bases and J by 9 bases, with 12 bases left in between. Per the germline V gene, CDR1 is SEHNR and CDR2 is FQNEAQ (reference sequence).

The rearrangement uses TRBV29-1 and TRBJ2-7; D is perhaps TRBD1 (5 bases). Germline V CDR1 and CDR2: SQVTM, ANQGSEA. Trimming cost V 6 bases and J 6 bases, with 12 bases left between them. CDR3 length equals 11 residues. This CDR3 is CSVVVGVEQYF. CDR3 nucleotides: TGCAGCGTGGTGGTAGGGGTCGAGCAGTACTTC.

The DNA for the CDR3 is TGTGCCAGCAGTGAATCGGTATACAATGAGCAGTTCTTC. Translation: CASSESVYNEQFF. The V call is TRBV6-4, the J call TRBJ2-1; no firm D call. Germline values: CDR1 MRHNA, CDR2 SNTAGT. With 3 bases removed from V and 4 bases from J, the gap between germline ends came to 7 bases. This CDR3 contains 13 residues.

This rearrangement joins TRBV11-1 to TRBJ2-7; 7 bases map to TRBD2. Trimming took 5 bases from V and 3 from J; bases not matched to a gene: 7. Germline CDR1 and CDR2: SGHAT and FQDESV (reference sequence). The CDR3 length is 14 residues. This CDR3 is CASSVGPGGYEQYF. For the CDR3, the DNA is TGTGCCAGCAGCGTAGGGCCGGGAGGCTACGAGCAGTACTTC.

This rearrangement joins TRBV7-2 to TRBJ2-3; TRBD1 might be the D (5 bases). Per the germline V gene, CDR1 is SGHTA and CDR2 is FQGNSA. The CDR3 length is 17 residues. Trimming removed 3 bases from V and 2 bases from J, with 18 bases in between. CDR3 amino acids: CASSFPKQGSHTDTQYF. Here the CDR3 DNA reads TGTGCCAGCAGCTTCCCTAAGCAGGGTTCCCACACAGATACGCAGTATTTT.

This clone has a handful of counts. The chain couples TRBV2 to TRBJ2-1; tentatively, D is TRBD1 (6 bases). Trimming removed 7 bases at V and 8 bases at J, with 12 bases between. Germline-derived CDR1 and CDR2 are SNHLY and FYNNEI. The length of the CDR3 is 12 residues. The CDR3 DNA sequence: TGTGCCAGCACAGGGGAGACTGATGAGCAGTTCTTC. It codes for CASTGETDEQFF.

This clone appeared a few times. The rearrangement joins TRBV6-5 to TRBJ2-2; 7 nucleotides align to TRBD1. The CDR3 sequence is 15 residues long. Germline V gene lookup returns CDR1 MNHEY and CDR2 SVGAGI. The J segment lost 0 bases and the V segment lost 6 bases, leaving 4 bases of the junction unmatched. The CDR3 protein is CASRPGQANTGELFF. The CDR3 DNA reads as TGTGCCAGCAGGCCCGGACAGGCGAACACCGGGGAGCTGTTTTTT.

This clone came up a few times. V is TRBV11-1 and J is TRBJ1-1; D not resolved. The CDR3 covers 13 residues. Trimming pared 2 bases from V and 0 bases from J, leaving 4 bases between. From germline, CDR1 is SGHAT and CDR2 FQDESV (reference sequence). CDR3: CASSLIMNTEAFF. Here the CDR3 DNA reads TGTGCCAGCAGCTTAATCATGAACACTGAAGCTTTCTTT.

The genes are TRBV9 and TRBJ1-2; 10 nucleotides agree with TRBD1. The CDR3 sequence is 14 residues long. Looked up from germline, CDR1 is SGDLS and CDR2 is YYNGEE. V trimming: 2 bases; J trimming: 8 bases; junction bases outside the gene matches: 6. The CDR3 DNA follows: TGTGCCAGCAGCGTCGACAGGGGGCGCAAAGGCTACACCTTC. Translated, it gives CASSVDRGRKGYTF.

The V and J genes are TRBV27 and TRBJ1-2; D is unresolved. CDR3 size: 14 residues. Trimming took off 2 bases at V and 0 bases at J, with 7 bases between the two ends. Per germline, CDR1 MNHEY and CDR2 SMNVEV (reference sequence). DNA for the CDR3: TGTGCCAGCAGTTTACGTCGAGCTAACTATGGCTACACCTTC. It specifies CASSLRRANYGYTF.

This chain connects TRBV14 to TRBJ2-3, with 7 nucleotides matching TRBD2. CDR3 length equals 13 residues. Germline V gives CDR1 SGHDN, CDR2 FVKESK. V dropped 8 bases and J dropped 4; count of bases not matched to a gene: 6. CDR3 sequence: CASGRDYSDTQYF. In DNA form, the CDR3 reads TGTGCCAGCGGTCGGGACTACTCAGATACGCAGTATTTT.

The gene calls are TRBV7-9 and TRBJ2-3; the D gene is possibly TRBD2 (6 bases). Trimming stripped 7 bases from V and 2 bases from J, with 13 bases between. The CDR3 is 14 amino acids. The germline V gene encodes CDR1 SEHNR and CDR2 FQNEAQ (reference sequence). This CDR3 reads CASTRDSSTDTQYF. As DNA, the CDR3 is TGTGCCAGCACACGGGACTCATCCACAGATACGCAGTATTTT.

J is TRBJ2-5 and V is TRBV30, with 7 bases that match TRBD2. The DNA end lines up better with TRBJ2-7; the J call may be wrong. CDR3 length equals 16 residues. Germline loops: CDR1 GTSNPN, CDR2 SVGIG (reference sequence). The CDR3 DNA follows: TGTGCCTGGAGTGTACTAGGGAGGGCGAAGTCCTACGAGCAGTACTTC. Its protein is CAWSVLGRAKSYEQYF.

The chain joins TRBV5-1 to TRBJ2-1; 15 bases are shared with TRBD2. Germline V lookup: CDR1 SGHRS, CDR2 YFSETQ. Trimming at V came to 4 bases and at J to 2 bases, leaving 10 bases not matched to a gene. This CDR3 has 19 amino acids. This CDR3 is CASSPTGTSGGRTYNEQFF. The CDR3 bases are TGCGCCAGCAGCCCCACCGGGACTAGCGGGGGGAGAACCTACAATGAGCAGTTCTTC.

This clone was observed at least ten times. V gene TRBV7-9 combines with J gene TRBJ2-7; a weak D match, TRBD1 (7 bases). Trimming removed 10 bases from V and 5 bases from J, with 15 bases in between. There are 12 residues in the CDR3. The germline V gene encodes CDR1 SEHNR and CDR2 FQNEAQ (reference sequence). CDR3 loop: CAIGQDYHEQYF. Here the CDR3 DNA reads TGTGCCATTGGACAGGACTACCACGAGCAGTACTTC.

The chain uses TRBV27 and TRBJ1-2; D might be TRBD1 (6 bases). The ends were cut back, 6 bases at V and 1 base at J, with 15 bases in the middle. Germline CDR1 MNHEY, CDR2 SMNVEV (reference sequence). This CDR3 has 15 amino acids. The CDR3 reads CASRLQGRGNYGYTF. In nucleotides, the CDR3 is TGTGCCAGCAGATTACAGGGAAGGGGTAACTATGGCTACACCTTC.

This clone occurred a few times. The chain links TRBV19 to TRBJ1-1, with D perhaps matching TRBD1 (5 bases). Looked up from germline, CDR1 is LNHDA and CDR2 is SQIVND (reference sequence). This CDR3 has 13 amino acids. Trimming left V 5 bases short and J 3 bases short, with 10 bases between. CDR3 in amino acids: CASSGGTYTEAFF. The CDR3 coding sequence is TGTGCCAGTAGTGGAGGGACTTACACTGAAGCTTTCTTT.

The DNA of the CDR3 is TGCGCCAGCAGCTTGGGACAGGGGAGAGGTGAAGCTTTCTTT. This encodes CASSLGQGRGEAFF. The V and J genes are TRBV5-1 and TRBJ1-1; 8 bases agree with TRBD1. CDR1 SGHRS and CDR2 YFSETQ come from the germline V gene. With 0 bases clipped from V and 7 bases from J, the junction kept 5 bases outside the gene matches. This CDR3 is 14 amino acids long.

The chain couples TRBV5-5 to TRBJ2-7, with a weak D call TRBD2 (5 bases). V gave up 1 base and J gave up 0 bases, with 5 bases separating them. Germline lookup yields CDR1 SGHKS and CDR2 YYEKEE (reference sequence). The CDR3 extends over 13 amino acids. The CDR3 bases are TGTGCCAGCAGCTTGACTAGCTCCTACGAGCAGTACTTC. It translates to CASSLTSSYEQYF.

The chain recombines TRBV5-4 with TRBJ1-2; possible D gene TRBD1, 6 bases. The CDR3 is 12 residues long. CDR1 and CDR2 (germline): SGHNT, YYREEE (reference sequence). The germline V and J ends were trimmed by 2 bases and 8 bases, with 10 bases remaining between them. DNA of the CDR3: TGTGCCAGCAGCTTAGGACAGATGGGCTACACCTTC. It yields the protein CASSLGQMGYTF.

The chain employs TRBV6-1 and TRBJ1-2, with 11 nucleotides matching TRBD1. This CDR3 has 13 residues. Losses at the gene ends were 7 bases for V and 7 bases for J; bases not matched to a gene: 5. CDR1 MNHNS and CDR2 SASEGT come from the germline V gene. CDR3: CASTGQGAGGYTF. CDR3 sequence (DNA): TGTGCCAGCACCGGACAGGGGGCAGGTGGCTACACCTTC.

The chain combines TRBV5-1 with TRBJ2-5; tentative D call: TRBD2 (6 bases). This CDR3 region has 16 residues. Trimming took 0 bases from V and 0 from J, leaving 12 bases between them. CDR1 SGHRS and CDR2 YFSETQ come from the germline V gene. The CDR3 nucleotides read TGCGCCAGCAGCTTGGGACACCGGGGGTACCAAGAGACCCAGTACTTC. Translation: CASSLGHRGYQETQYF.

The rearrangement uses TRBV18 and TRBJ2-7, with a weak D call TRBD2 (5 bases). The V end was cut by 1 base, the J end by 0 bases, with 13 bases between. The CDR3 contains 16 residues. Germline CDR1 and CDR2: KGHSH and LQKENI. The CDR3 nucleotides read TGTGCCAGCTCACCACGGGCGTCGGGGATCTCCTACGAGCAGTACTTC. Translating it yields CASSPRASGISYEQYF.

V usage is TRBV5-1 and J usage is TRBJ2-3, with a weak D call TRBD1 (5 bases). The V gene lost 4 bases and the J gene lost 6 bases, with 12 bases spanning the gap. The CDR3 loop spans 13 amino acids. CDR1 and CDR2 (germline): SGHRS, YFSETQ. The CDR3 DNA reads TGCGCCAGCAGCCCCGCAGGGTTGGATACGCAGTATTTT. Protein sequence: CASSPAGLDTQYF.

The chain uses TRBV5-1 and TRBJ1-4; 11 bases are a match to TRBD1. Germline trimming cut 3 bases from V and 6 bases from J; bases unmatched to any gene: 4. Germline V gene data show CDR1 as SGHRS and CDR2 as YFSETQ. The CDR3 has 15 amino acids. In DNA form, the CDR3 reads TGCGCCAGCAGCTCCGAGGGACAGGGGGATGAAAAACTGTTTTTT. Translating gives CASSSEGQGDEKLFF.